The TCR beta chain under discussion was sequenced for a study of cytomegalovirus exposure and HLA in healthy donors (dated by TCRdb to 2016 to 2017). Study-wide context: An earlier analysis of approximately 590 of the donors reported 276 Gb of sequence data and some 120 million unique TCR beta sequences from approximately 180 million T cells. An early release covering over 500 HLA-typed donors comprised about 300 gigabases of sequencing data and around 80 million unique TCR sequences. Of the roughly 430 genotyped donors, 65% to 90% fell in the genetic ancestry cluster associated with self-reported Caucasian donors. The study aimed to test whether cataloging public T cell receptors could reveal signatures of past pathogen exposure. Using immunosequencing, the study profiled T cell repertoires from about 610 subjects and related those repertoires to cytomegalovirus serostatus. Along with the approximately 650-subject first cohort, a separate validation cohort of about 110 different subjects was used. To predict cytomegalovirus infection status, the study combined high-throughput TCR immunosequencing, statistical association of individual TCRs with disease status, and machine learning. A later analysis re-examined previously published TCR beta repertoires from 610 or so donors and added high-resolution HLA genotyping to investigate patterns of TCR occurrence. Rather than using new phenotypic data, the later analysis identified candidate immune exposures from TCR beta sequences and from how often those sequences occurred across donors. An earlier analysis of several hundred of the donors used high-throughput TCR beta sequencing to judge whether each TCR beta V gene segment behaved as functional or pseudogenic. Donor age, sex, ethnicity and CMV serostatus were collected together with the repertoire data. Genome-wide SNP genotypes for about three fifths of the roughly 700 donors were used in a later genetic analysis, which treated that subset as a discovery cohort. Every repertoire in the discovery cohort had been generated on one and the same sequencing platform. HLA typing included class I and class II loci at four-digit resolution. Typing coverage differed by locus: A, B, C, DRB1 and DQB1 were typed in roughly 620-640 donors, DQA1 in about 510, DPA1 in approximately 600, and DPB1 in 472. Five DR-DQ haplotypes were treated as single units for association and clustering because of strong linkage in the cohort. On average, 235,054 unique TCR beta nucleotide sequences were sequenced per donor among some 420 genotyped donors of the cohort, with 15% to 20% of those sequences being non-productive.

The cohort was made up of about 670 healthy bone marrow donors. Cohort members were all nominally healthy when sampled, although unrecorded immune exposures were likely present. The donor was CMV seronegative and belonged to the group of 352 seronegative cohort members. A peripheral blood sample was collected from each donor, and TCR beta sequencing was performed on peripheral blood mononuclear cells. The Qiagen DNeasy Blood Extraction Kit was used to extract genomic DNA from the blood cell samples. As to this clone: This receptor's antigen is unknown. Per-base qualities were not stored, and no clone one base away is much larger.

Reading from cysteine to phenylalanine, the CDR3 counts 13 amino acids. Only the CDR3 region is kept as DNA, spanning 39 bases read in frame from base 1. For CDR1 and CDR2, the germline V gene lists SGHAT and FQNNGV. V and J are truncated by 1 base and 3 bases respectively, leaving an intervening sequence of 7 bases. Library preparation used the immunoSEQ multiplex PCR assay. The multiplex PCR relied on a mix of 60 forward primers for TCR Vbeta segments and 13 reverse primers for TCR Jbeta segments. A multiplex PCR assay on genomic DNA amplified the CDR3 region of rearranged TCR beta genes. The Illumina HiSeq System was used to sequence the amplified TCR beta libraries as 87-base-pair reads. The study's processing was this. In a later analysis, tens of millions of unique TCR beta chains were counted across the approximately 620 repertoires, and roughly 11 million of these chains were shared by at least two donors. A nearest-neighbor algorithm error-corrected the raw reads and collapsed the reads into unique sequences, merging closely related sequences to remove PCR and sequencing errors. To assign V, D and J gene segments, CDR3 sequences were aligned to IMGT reference sequences. For a sequence to be retained, at least a six-nucleotide match to both a V gene segment and a J gene segment was required. Rearrangements were called productive when the CDR3 lacked stop codons and stayed in frame with V and J; all others were non-productive. Following IMGT convention, CDR3 was defined as the stretch from the second conserved V-encoded cysteine to the conserved J-encoded phenylalanine. In an earlier analysis of more than 550 of the donors, sequences lacking an unambiguous match to a single V gene segment were excluded. In an earlier analysis of approximately 560 of the donors, a V segment was called functional when productive rearrangements were above 56.7%, and segregating when the standard deviation between donors exceeded 5%. A statistical classification framework was built for diagnosing cytomegalovirus status from the catalog of TCR beta chain sequences. A later analysis assigned V and J genes by comparing TCR nucleotide sequences with IMGT/GENE-DB human TR gene sequences. The TCRdist pipeline was used in a later analysis to assign CDR3 sequences and most-parsimonious VDJ recombination scenarios. A later analysis defined each TCR beta chain by its CDR3 amino acid sequence plus V-gene family, and excluded reads lacking a unique V-gene family. To address suspected cross-contamination and a sequencing artifact, a later analysis removed a few hundred highly shared, low-generation-probability nucleotide sequences. In a later analysis, a clonal expansion index for each public chain was calculated from normalized within-repertoire ranks of inferred template counts. In a later analysis, generation probabilities were computed using a VDJ recombination model fitted to out-of-frame rearrangements, and the results were checked against IGoR. In a later analysis, TCR-TCR, TCR-HLA and TCR-CMV co-occurrence was scored with hypergeometric tests, and a repertoire-size bias correction was applied to TCR pairs. To estimate false discovery rates, a later analysis permuted the HLA or CMV assignments 20 times. In a later analysis, co-occurring TCRs were grouped with DBSCAN, and TCRdist sequence similarity was added when clustering was performed within HLA-allele-positive subsets. For co-occurrence clustering, repertoires with fewer than 30,000 or more than 120,000 public chains were excluded, along with 4 to 6 repertoires with anomalous nucleotide sharing. This is the immuneACCESS table as TCRdb keeps it, with only in-frame sequences that have V and J called. A part of the clones is gone; compared with another copy, unresolved V genes explain less than half, and the rest is unexplained. For V, J and clone size, that table is used; D and trimming come from the DNA. The sample has 140,000 or so clones on record, roughly 72% of them singletons. The leading ten clones occupy over 2% of the sample.

General findings and caveats noted by the study authors: A later analysis found that TCR association rates varied across HLA loci, with DRB1 alleles showing the most associated TCRs and HLA-C alleles the fewest. The study listed approximately 160 TCR beta chains as associated with cytomegalovirus. The presence/absence analyses assumed that sequencing depth was roughly uniform across donors, and that assumption may not be true. The authors suggested that the approach could potentially be generalized to other disease states and immunological phenotypes. In a later analysis, HLA-associated TCR beta chains were found to be more clonally expanded and to have lower generation probabilities than equally common non-associated chains. A cluster of highly shared sequence variants was judged likely to be a technical artifact of the sequencing pipeline. In this cohort, only TCR beta chains were sequenced, and detectable features were limited by the absence of alpha or paired-chain data. Linkage disequilibrium might explain the correlated functional status among segregating V segments, but an unknown experimental factor could not be excluded. A further reported finding was that TCR beta sequences accurately predicted the HLA-A and HLA-B alleles for most subjects in the first cohort. Because counts were too low, roughly 17 rarely observed V segments, including chromosome 9 orphons, were left out of the earlier analysis of several hundred of the donors. The 87-base-pair reads could not distinguish some IMGT-functional V segments, including TRBV6-2 and TRBV6-3, so those segments were excluded. In both the original and validation cohorts, the classifier was reported to diagnose cytomegalovirus status with high specificity and sensitivity. In vitro tests confirmed that three of the cytomegalovirus-associated TCR beta chains recognize cytomegalovirus antigens. Because some donors lacked HLA typing at each locus, the association tests relied only on the typed subset. A later genetic analysis associated a missense DCLRE1C variant with V-gene and J-gene trimming of TCR beta chains, and an independent cohort replicated the association. CMV serostatus was the only immune exposure information available for the cohort. A later analysis found that most CMV-associated TCR beta chains appeared HLA-restricted, with HLA associations seemingly driven largely by CMV exposure. Several of the top co-occurrence clusters appeared to be linked to parvovirus B19, influenza, CMV and Epstein-Barr virus, according to a later analysis. In an earlier analysis of 500 to 650 of the donors, most TCR beta V segments appeared in productive rearrangements about 87% or about 30% of the time, broadly matching IMGT annotations. When HLA alleles, especially DR and DQ, strongly co-occurred, TCR associations were difficult to assign to individual alleles. At a false discovery rate of 0.05, a later analysis linked approximately 18,000 TCR beta sequences to specific HLA alleles. Most TCR sequences were observed very rarely across donors, whereas some public TCRs were present in many individuals. A later genetic analysis reported fewer N-insertions in productive TCRs among donors in an Asian-associated ancestry cluster than the approximately 700-donor mean.

The chain is assembled from TRBV11-2 and TRBJ2-7, with the D gene not clear enough to name. Sequencing used PBMCs. The sequence was collected from a man aged 35 to 55 in good health and CMV-seronegative. The sequenced DNA: TGTGCCAGCAGCTTAGGTCTATACTACGAGCAGTACTTC. Its amino acids are CASSLGLYYEQYF.